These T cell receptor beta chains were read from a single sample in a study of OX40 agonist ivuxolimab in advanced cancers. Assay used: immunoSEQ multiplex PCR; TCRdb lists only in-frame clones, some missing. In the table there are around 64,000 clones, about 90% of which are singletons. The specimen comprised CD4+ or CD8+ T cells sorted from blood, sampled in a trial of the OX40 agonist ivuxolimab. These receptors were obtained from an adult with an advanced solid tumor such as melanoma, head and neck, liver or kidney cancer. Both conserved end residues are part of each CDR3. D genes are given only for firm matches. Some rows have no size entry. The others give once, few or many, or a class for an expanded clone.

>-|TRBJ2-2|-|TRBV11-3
CASSSLRAGELFF
TGTGCCAGCAGCTCTCTGAGGGCCGGGGAGCTGTTTTTT
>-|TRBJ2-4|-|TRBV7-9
CASSASRDAPSLPLNIQYF
TGTGCCAGCAGCGCAAGCCGGGACGCCCCTTCATTACCTTTAAACATTCAGTACTTC
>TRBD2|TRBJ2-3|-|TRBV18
CASSASGTSGSTDTQYF
TGTGCCAGCTCAGCCTCCGGGACTAGCGGGAGCACAGATACGCAGTATTTT
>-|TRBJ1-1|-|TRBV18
CASSPPPENTEAFF
TGTGCCAGCTCACCACCCCCCGAGAACACTGAAGCTTTCTTT
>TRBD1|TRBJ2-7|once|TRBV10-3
CAISTRTGTSYEQYF
TGTGCCATCAGTACTAGGACAGGGACCTCCTACGAGCAGTACTTC
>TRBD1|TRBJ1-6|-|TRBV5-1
CASSWGQGDSSPLHF
TGCGCCAGCAGCTGGGGACAGGGGGATAGTTCACCCCTCCACTTT
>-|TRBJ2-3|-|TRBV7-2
CASSLLPEGPSTDTQYF
TGTGCCAGCAGCTTACTTCCTGAGGGGCCAAGCACAGATACGCAGTATTTT
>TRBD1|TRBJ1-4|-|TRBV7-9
CASSTRDRGVTNEKLFF
TGTGCCAGCAGCACGCGGGACAGGGGAGTAACTAATGAAAAACTGTTTTTT
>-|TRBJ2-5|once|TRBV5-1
CASSLEIEETQYF
TGCGCCAGCAGCTTGGAGATAGAAGAGACCCAGTACTTC
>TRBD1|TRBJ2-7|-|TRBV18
CASSPPWTGSSYEQYF
TGTGCCAGCTCACCACCTTGGACAGGAAGCTCCTACGAGCAGTACTTC
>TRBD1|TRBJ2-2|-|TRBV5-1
CASSLDGQGTGELFF
TGCGCCAGCAGCTTGGATGGACAGGGGACCGGGGAGCTGTTTTTT
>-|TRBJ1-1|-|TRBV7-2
CASSFGGRKEAFF
TGTGCCAGCAGCTTCGGGGGGAGAAAAGAAGCTTTCTTT
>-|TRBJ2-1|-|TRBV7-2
CASSLRRVETYNEQFF
TGTGCCAGCAGCTTACGTAGGGTAGAAACCTACAATGAGCAGTTCTTC
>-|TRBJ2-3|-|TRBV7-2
CASSLTRAVDTQYF
TGTGCCAGCAGCTTGACCCGGGCGGTAGATACGCAGTATTTT
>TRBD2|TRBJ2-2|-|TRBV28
CASSYRTSGNTGELFF
TGTGCCAGCAGTTACCGGACTAGCGGAAACACCGGGGAGCTGTTTTTT
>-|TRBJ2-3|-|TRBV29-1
CSVVGRASSTDTQYF
TGCAGCGTTGTTGGGCGGGCCTCTAGCACAGATACGCAGTATTTT
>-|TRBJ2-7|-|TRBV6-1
CASSESGAGSYEQYF
TGTGCCAGCAGTGAGTCGGGGGCTGGGTCCTACGAGCAGTACTTC
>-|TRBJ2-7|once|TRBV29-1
CSVSTGIGTYEQYF
TGCAGCGTTTCCACAGGGATCGGGACCTACGAGCAGTACTTC
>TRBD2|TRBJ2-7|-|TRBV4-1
CASSQERLAGYEQYF
TGCGCCAGCAGCCAAGAAAGGCTAGCGGGGTACGAGCAGTACTTC
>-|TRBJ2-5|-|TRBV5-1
CASSGGGAMVETQYF
TGCGCCAGCAGCGGAGGGGGCGCGATGGTGGAGACCCAGTACTTC
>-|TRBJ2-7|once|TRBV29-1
CSVGSSTFSHEQYF
TGCAGCGTTGGCTCATCGACGTTTTCCCACGAGCAGTACTTC
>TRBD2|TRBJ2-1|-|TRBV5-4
CASSFGLAGPNEQFF
TGTGCCAGCAGCTTCGGACTAGCGGGGCCAAATGAGCAGTTCTTC
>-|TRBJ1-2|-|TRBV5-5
CASSPEGGNYGYTF
TGTGCCAGCAGCCCGGAAGGCGGAAACTATGGCTACACCTTC
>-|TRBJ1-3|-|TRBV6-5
CASSYSNPGSGNTIYF
TGTGCCAGCAGTTACTCGAACCCAGGGTCTGGAAACACCATATATTTT
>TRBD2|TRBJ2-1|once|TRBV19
CASELAGGYNEQFF
TGTGCCAGTGAACTAGCGGGGGGATACAATGAGCAGTTCTTC